Listed below are T cell receptor beta chains from one sample, sequenced in a study of shared clonotypes between healthy human individuals. Sequenced by immunoSEQ multiplex PCR; TCRdb stores in-frame clones only, minus some. The sample gives about 2.4 million clones, approximately 93% of which show up once; more than 0.35% is in the top ten. Sequencing was carried out using naive CD4+ T cells from PBMCs. The receptors stem from a man in his late teens or twenties in good health. Some clones in this sample may be carry-over from other donors' samples. Each CDR3 is given with its conserved first and last residue. Only some rows state a clone size, as once, few, many or a class for expanded clones.

TRBV4-3	few	TRBJ2-7	CASSLRLDGGEKSYEQYF
TRBV6-5	NA	TRBJ2-1	CASSYSSHRGEQFF
TRBV5-6	NA	TRBJ2-1	CASSLGVNEQFF
TRBV7-9	few	TRBJ2-2	CASSPFGGDRDNTGELFF
TRBV2	once	TRBJ1-1	CASYGTQTSNTEAFF
TRBV7-2	NA	TRBJ2-3	CASSLGRGLAGEDTQYF
TRBV6-1	NA	TRBJ1-5	CASSRQLEGQPQHF
TRBV9	NA	TRBJ2-2	CASSDWPQGAGELFF
TRBV27	once	TRBJ2-2	CASSPYSGSGTGELFF
TRBV4-1	NA	TRBJ2-7	CASSTRHEYYEQYF
TRBV28	NA	TRBJ2-7	CASSLADRGLLHEQYF
TRBV5-1	NA	TRBJ2-1	CASSVDPGQKYNEQFF
TRBV14	once	TRBJ2-1	CASRALAGGSSYNEQFF
TRBV14	NA	TRBJ2-3	CASSPRTGIGTDTQYF
TRBV6-1	NA	TRBJ1-1	CASLGTTEAFF
TRBV12-5	NA	TRBJ2-2	CASGPGGTGELFF
TRBV27	NA	TRBJ2-1	CASSFESGSPNGEQFF
TRBV30	NA	TRBJ1-2	CAWTPAGGWSGGYTF
TRBV5-1	NA	TRBJ2-2	CASSLVLRGTANTGELFF
TRBV15	NA	TRBJ1-3	CATSRDGVAGNTIYF
TRBV5-1	NA	TRBJ2-7	CASNDTDRLGTLTKQYF
TRBV6-6	NA	TRBJ2-1	CASSLSYNEQFF
TRBV10-1	NA	TRBJ1-3	CASSGAQDGTGNTIYF
TRBV2	few	TRBJ1-2	CASSPGLVYGYTF
TRBV2	NA	TRBJ2-2	CASSTWTATGELFF
TRBV5-1	NA	TRBJ2-2	CASSTGTSGRANTGELFF
TRBV7-2	NA	TRBJ1-4	CASSPRGIEVPNEKLFF
TRBV5-1	NA	TRBJ2-7	CASSLVFPYEQYF
TRBV27	NA	TRBJ2-5	CASSRLNQETQYF
TRBV9	once	TRBJ2-7	CASSVGQGTYEQYF
TRBV7-8	NA	TRBJ1-5	CASSFRSNQPQHF
TRBV28	NA	TRBJ1-2	CASRLSPGTGGGNYGYTF
TRBV11-2	NA	TRBJ2-7	CASSTTPGDSYEQYF
TRBV27	NA	TRBJ1-5	CASSLLGNQPQHF
TRBV5-1	NA	TRBJ1-4	CASSLGTENEKLFF
TRBV30	once	TRBJ2-3	CACLREDSDTQYF
TRBV18	NA	TRBJ1-4	CASSPDRNEKLFF
TRBV5-1	NA	TRBJ2-1	CASSLFGADEQFF